The present T cell receptor (beta chain) was sequenced within a study of spatial heterogeneity in lung cancer. Study context: Combinations of a unique TCR and a UMI were tallied in raw reads, and on average each appeared more than ten times.

Time point specified: sample taken at primary tumor resection. Germline V gene sequence: CDR1 DFQATT, CDR2 SNEGSKA (reference sequence). V lost 1 base, J lost 4 bases, and 6 bases stayed unmatched. There are 15 residues in the CDR3. Findings and caveats of the study: The number of expanded tumor alpha and beta chains correlated with mutation number.

TCRdb called the 5' RACE reads again in MiXCR, with one record for every CDR3 protein. The sample lists approximately 13,000 distinct CDR3 sequences, roughly 5% occurring once. As to this clonotype: The antigen remains undetermined. This beta chain is a stray sequence in a library constructed for alpha chains; its clone size is not meaningful.

Sequenced here: lung tumor tissue, sampled at surgery. This chain uses TRBV20-1 with TRBJ2-7, with 11 nucleotides matching TRBD2. The clonotype originates from a male donor with early-stage non-small cell lung cancer. The CDR3 loop reads CSARVPSGGLYEQYF. In DNA form, the CDR3 reads TGCAGTGCTAGAGTCCCTAGCGGGGGGTTATACGAGCAGTACTTC.